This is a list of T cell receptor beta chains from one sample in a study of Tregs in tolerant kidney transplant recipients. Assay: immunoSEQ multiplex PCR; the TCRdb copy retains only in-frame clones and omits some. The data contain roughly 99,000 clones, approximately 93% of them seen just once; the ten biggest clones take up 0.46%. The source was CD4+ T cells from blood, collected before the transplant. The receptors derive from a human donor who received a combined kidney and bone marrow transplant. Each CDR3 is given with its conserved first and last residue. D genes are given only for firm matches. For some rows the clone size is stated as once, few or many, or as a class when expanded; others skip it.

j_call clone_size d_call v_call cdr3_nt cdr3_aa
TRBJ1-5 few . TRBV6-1 TGTGCCAGCAGAGTAGAGGGTTATAGCAATCAGCCCCAGCATTTT CASRVEGYSNQPQHF
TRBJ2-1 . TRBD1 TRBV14 TGTGCCAGCAGCCACTCCGGGACAGGTGACAATGAGCAGTTCTTC CASSHSGTGDNEQFF
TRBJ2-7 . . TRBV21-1 TGTGCCAGCAGCCATCGACGCGGTGAGCAGTACTTC CASSHRRGEQYF
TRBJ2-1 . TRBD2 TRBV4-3 TGCGCCAGCAGCCATAGACTAGCGCCCTACAATGAGCAGTTCTTC CASSHRLAPYNEQFF
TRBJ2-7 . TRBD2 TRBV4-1 TGCGCCAGCAGCCAAGTCCTCCTTACGGCGGGAGGAGGCGAGCAGTACTTC CASSQVLLTAGGGEQYF
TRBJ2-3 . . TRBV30 TGTGCCTGGAGAATAGATCCCGCAGATACGCAGTATTTT CAWRIDPADTQYF
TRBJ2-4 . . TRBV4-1 TGCGCCAGCAGCCAAGACATCCAGCGGCGTTTAGCCAAAAACATTCAGTACTTC CASSQDIQRRLAKNIQYF
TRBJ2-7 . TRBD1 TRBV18 TGTGCCAGCTCCTCGGGACAGGGCTATTACGAGCAGTACTTC CASSSGQGYYEQYF
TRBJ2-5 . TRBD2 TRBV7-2 TGTGCCAGCAGCTTCCCTTCCGGGAGGTTGGGAGGGACCCAGTACTTC CASSFPSGRLGGTQYF
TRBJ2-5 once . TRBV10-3 TGTGCCATCGGCGGGCGCCTCCAAGAGACCCAGTACTTC CAIGGRLQETQYF
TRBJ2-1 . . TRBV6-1 TGTGCCAGCAGAAGGACAGCGTCCTACAATGAGCAGTTCTTC CASRRTASYNEQFF
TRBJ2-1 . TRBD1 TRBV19 TGTGCCAGTAGTAGAAGACAGGGGACGAGCTCCTACAATGAGCAGTTCTTC CASSRRQGTSSYNEQFF
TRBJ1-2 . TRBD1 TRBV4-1 TGCGCCAGCAGCCTTGCCGGGACAGGGTTTAGCGCTAACTATGGCTACACCTTC CASSLAGTGFSANYGYTF
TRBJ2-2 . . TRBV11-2 TGTGCCAGCAGCCCTTCGAACACCGGGGAGCTGTTTTTT CASSPSNTGELFF
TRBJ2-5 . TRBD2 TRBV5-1 TGCGCCAGTCAGCTTATAGCGGGTGTCCCCCAAGAGACCCAGTACTTC CASQLIAGVPQETQYF